This TCR beta chain was sequenced for a study of T cell changes during pregnancy in multiple sclerosis. The CDR3 is 11 residues long. CDR1 is LNHDA and CDR2 is SQIVND in the germline V gene (reference sequence). Trimming took off 2 bases at V and 6 bases at J, with 3 bases between the two ends. The method was immunoSEQ multiplex PCR; TCRdb's version includes in-frame clones alone and lacks a portion of them. The table includes 35,000 to 55,000 clones, 85% to 95% detected once. Material: peripheral blood. The gene calls are TRBV19 and TRBJ2-3; the D is unclear. This TCR derives from a female donor with multiple sclerosis, enrolled in a pregnancy study. CDR3 sequence (DNA): TGTGCCAGTAGTATAACCGATACGCAGTATTTT. Protein product: CASSITDTQYF.